Listed here are 17 T cell receptor beta chains from one sample, sequenced in a study of shared clonotypes between healthy human individuals. Profiled with immunoSEQ multiplex PCR; TCRdb holds only in-frame clones, not every one. The data hold some 380,000 clones, with 90% to 98% observed a single time. Sequenced: memory CD8+ T cells sorted from blood. Subset specified: CD45RO+ cells pooled with CCR7-negative TemRA cells. These receptors were taken from a man aged 25 to 45 in good health.

The chain recombines TRBV19 with TRBJ2-3; 8 bases line up with TRBD1. V trimming: 2 bases; J trimming: 1 base; junction bases outside the gene matches: 2. The CDR3 spans 15 residues. The germline CDR1 and CDR2 sequences are LNHDA and SQIVND (reference sequence). The CDR3 DNA reads TGTGCCAGTAGTATACAGGGGGCGCGCACAGATACGCAGTATTTT. It codes for CASSIQGARTDTQYF.

The chain links TRBV19 to TRBJ2-5; D is uncertain. Trimming pared 3 bases from V and 2 bases from J, leaving 4 bases between. Germline V gene data show CDR1 as LNHDA and CDR2 as SQIVND (reference sequence). CDR3 length equals 12 residues. The CDR3 sequence is CASSIPQETQYF. CDR3 sequence (DNA): TGTGCCAGTAGTATCCCACAAGAGACCCAGTACTTC.

The chain couples TRBV28 to TRBJ2-7; tentative D call: TRBD1 (5 bases). Germline lookup yields CDR1 MDHEN and CDR2 SYDVKM. This CDR3 comprises 14 residues. V gave up 5 bases and J gave up 1 base, with 12 bases separating them. The CDR3 nucleotides read TGTGCCAGCAGTCGACAGCCCCTGTCCTACGAGCAGTACTTC. It codes for CASSRQPLSYEQYF.

V usage is TRBV7-9 and J usage is TRBJ2-7; maybe TRBD1 (5 bases). CDR1 is SEHNR, CDR2 FQNEAQ, per germline (reference sequence). The V gene lost 3 bases and the J gene lost 2 bases, with 8 bases spanning the gap. The CDR3 loop spans 13 amino acids. The CDR3 protein is CASSLDKTYEQYF. The CDR3 DNA reads TGTGCCAGCAGCTTGGACAAAACCTACGAGCAGTACTTC.

This chain connects TRBV10-3 to TRBJ2-6; D gene unclear. The CDR3 extends over 13 amino acids. Germline CDR1 is ENHRY and CDR2 is SYGVKD. Trimming took 7 bases from V and 0 from J, leaving 4 bases between them. The CDR3 region is CAIKGSGANVLTF. The CDR3 coding sequence is TGTGCCATCAAGGGCTCTGGGGCCAACGTCCTGACTTTC.

The genes are TRBV21-1 and TRBJ2-7. TRBV21-1 is given as a pseudogene. The length of the CDR3 is 17 residues. CDR3 bases: TGTGCCAGCAGCACTAGGGCCCCCGAAATAGGGTCCTACGAGCAGTACTTC. Its protein is CASSTRAPEIGSYEQYF.

The gene calls are TRBV9 and TRBJ2-1; 12 nucleotides line up with TRBD2. Germline V CDR1 and CDR2: SGDLS, YYNGEE. Trimming cost V 1 base and J 5 bases; bases outside gene matches: 4. This CDR3 has 16 residues. This CDR3 reads CASSVTLAGGDNEQFF. The CDR3 nucleotides read TGTGCCAGCAGCGTAACTCTAGCGGGAGGGGACAATGAGCAGTTCTTC.

This chain joins TRBV27 and TRBJ2-1; D may be TRBD2 (5 bases). From germline, CDR1 is MNHEY and CDR2 SMNVEV (reference sequence). V dropped 2 bases and J dropped 6 bases, with 8 bases sitting between them. This CDR3 is 13 amino acids long. The CDR3: CASSLRGINEQFF. The CDR3 bases are TGTGCCAGCAGTTTAAGAGGGATCAATGAGCAGTTCTTC.

Regarding this clone: In the same sample, other DNA sequences code for this CDR3. The chain joins TRBV28 to TRBJ2-1, with D possibly being TRBD2 (5 bases). The V gene's germline CDR1 is MDHEN and CDR2 SYDVKM. The CDR3 length is 15 residues. V lost 6 bases, J lost 0 bases, and 12 bases lay in between. CDR3 region: CASSRAGSSYNEQFF. DNA of the CDR3: TGTGCCAGCAGCCGGGCGGGTAGCTCCTACAATGAGCAGTTCTTC.

V is TRBV7-9 and J is TRBJ1-2; D is possibly TRBD1 (6 bases). The V and J ends lost 9 bases and 5 bases respectively, with 10 bases between them. Germline V gene sequence: CDR1 SEHNR, CDR2 FQNEAQ (reference sequence). The CDR3 consists of 11 residues. The CDR3 sequence: CASTGTYGYTF. For the CDR3, the DNA is TGTGCCAGTACAGGGACTTATGGCTACACCTTC.

The gene calls are TRBV2 and TRBJ1-5; a weak D match, TRBD1 (5 bases). V was cut by 5 bases and J by 1 base, with 9 bases left in between. The V gene's germline CDR1 is SNHLY and CDR2 FYNNEI. The CDR3 sequence is 14 residues long. The CDR3 DNA reads TGTGCCAGCAGTCCCGACAGAAGCAATCAGCCCCAGCATTTT. Translated: CASSPDRSNQPQHF.

This sequence joins TRBV21-1 and TRBJ2-3. TRBV21-1 constitutes a pseudogene. The CDR3 is 17 residues long. The CDR3 sequence: CASTPGHWRAGTDTQYF. CDR3 sequence (DNA): TGTGCCAGCACCCCGGGACACTGGAGGGCAGGCACAGATACGCAGTATTTT.

The chain joins TRBV19 to TRBJ2-1; D is possibly TRBD2 (6 bases). Trimming shortened V by 1 base and J by 2 bases, and 9 bases separated the two germline ends. Germline-derived CDR1 and CDR2 are LNHDA and SQIVND (reference sequence). This CDR3 region has 15 residues. The CDR3, as DNA: TGTGCCAGTAGTATAGCGGCTAGCGCCTACAATGAGCAGTTCTTC. Its protein product is CASSIAASAYNEQFF.

This chain uses TRBV5-5 with TRBJ1-2, with a tentative D call TRBD1 (5 bases). The germline V gene encodes CDR1 SGHKS and CDR2 YYEKEE (reference sequence). The CDR3 is 12 residues long. The V gene lost 4 bases and the J gene lost 7 bases, with 11 bases spanning the gap. This CDR3 reads CASSRTLRGYTF. CDR3 in DNA: TGTGCCAGCAGCCGGACACTTCGTGGCTACACCTTC.

This clone was seen a single time. The rearrangement links TRBV29-1 to TRBJ2-1; no reliable D call. Trimming stripped 2 bases from V and 7 bases from J, with 3 bases between. Germline V gene lookup returns CDR1 SQVTM and CDR2 ANQGSEA. There are 10 residues in the CDR3. The CDR3 nucleotides read TGCAGCGTTGAACGTAATGAGCAGTTCTTC. It codes for CSVERNEQFF.

This clone has a single count. The rearrangement links TRBV7-9 to TRBJ1-3; no firm D call. Germline V gene data show CDR1 as SEHNR and CDR2 as FQNEAQ (reference sequence). The CDR3 contains 16 residues. Trimming pared 3 bases from V and 4 bases from J, leaving 16 bases between. Written as DNA, the CDR3 is TGTGCCAGCAGCTTGTCCCGGCTCGGTCTAGGAAACACCATATATTTT. It is translated as CASSLSRLGLGNTIYF.

J is TRBJ2-7 and V is TRBV6-5; the match to TRBD2 covers 11 bases. V trimming: 2 bases; J trimming: 5 bases; junction bases outside the gene matches: 2. In germline, CDR1 is MNHEY, CDR2 SVGAGI. There are 14 residues in the CDR3. The chain's CDR3 is CASSYLAGGHEQYF. The CDR3 DNA follows: TGTGCCAGCAGTTACCTAGCGGGAGGCCACGAGCAGTACTTC.